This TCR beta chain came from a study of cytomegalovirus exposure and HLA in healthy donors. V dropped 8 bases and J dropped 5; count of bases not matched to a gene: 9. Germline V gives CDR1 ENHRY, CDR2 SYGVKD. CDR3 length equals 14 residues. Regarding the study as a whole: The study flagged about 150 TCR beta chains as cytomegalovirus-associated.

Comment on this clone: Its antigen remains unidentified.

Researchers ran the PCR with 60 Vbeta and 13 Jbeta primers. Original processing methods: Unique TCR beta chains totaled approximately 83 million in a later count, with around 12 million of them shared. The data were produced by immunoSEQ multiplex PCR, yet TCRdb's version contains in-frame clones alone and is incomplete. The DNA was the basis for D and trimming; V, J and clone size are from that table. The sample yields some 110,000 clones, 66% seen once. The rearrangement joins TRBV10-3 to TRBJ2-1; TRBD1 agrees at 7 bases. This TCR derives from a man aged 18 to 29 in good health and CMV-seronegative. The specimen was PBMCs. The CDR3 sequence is CAIALQGNNNEQFF. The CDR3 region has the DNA TGTGCCATCGCACTACAGGGGAATAACAATGAGCAGTTCTTC.